This record concerns one T cell receptor beta chain sequence. A much larger clone is a single base away; this may be a read error. The data are from a study of Graves' ophthalmopathy and Graves' hyperthyroidism. Using RNA transcripts, the TCR beta CDR3 regions were amplified. Investigators did first-round RT-PCR with HTBI primers, then second-round multiplex PCR. TCRdb redid the calling of the multiplex PCR reads with MiXCR, one entry per CDR3 protein. The data hold some 410,000 distinct CDR3 sequences, with around 20% observed a single time. This CDR3 is built from 12 residues. Trimming left V 7 bases short and J 14 bases short, with 18 bases between. Germline lookup yields CDR1 SEHNR and CDR2 FQNEAQ (reference sequence). The study recruited hyperthyroidism patients aged 18 to 65 who were newly diagnosed, under 2 months' duration. Enrollment excluded any patients with other autoimmune diseases, uncontrolled infections, pregnancy or lactation.

Sequencing used peripheral blood. This chain joins TRBV7-9 and TRBJ2-4; tentative D call: TRBD1 (5 bases). The clonotype originates from a woman aged 18-30 years with stable Graves' hyperthyroidism. This CDR3 is CASTSGHYEKYF. In nucleotides, the CDR3 is TGTGCCAGCACCTCCGGACACTACGAGAAGTACTTC.